The T cell receptor beta chain under discussion was sequenced for a study of shared clonotypes between healthy human individuals. Remarks on this clone: The antigen is not known. The identical CDR3 is also encoded by other nucleotide sequences in the sample.

Repertoires were generated with immunoSEQ multiplex PCR, while TCRdb's copy carries only in-frame clones and drops some. The table lists approximately 2.5 million clones, 90% to 95% of them singletons. The ends were cut back, 6 bases at V and 6 bases at J, with 4 bases in the middle. The germline gives CDR1 MNHNY, CDR2 SVGAGI (reference sequence). The CDR3 has 10 residues. Regarding the study as a whole: About 5% of naive CD4 clonotypes were shared across four donors.

The donor cohort consisted entirely of Caucasian adults residing in Nashville, Tennessee. The receptor was isolated from a man aged 18-30 years in good health. Some clones in this sample may be carry-over from other donors' samples. The specimen was naive CD4+ T cells from PBMCs. As for subset: CD45RA+ positively selected. The rearrangement uses TRBV6-6 and TRBJ2-3; no reliable D call. The CDR3 sequence is CASRGDTQYF. The DNA of the CDR3 is TGTGCCAGCAGAGGGGATACGCAGTATTTT.